This TCR beta chain comes out of a study of blood T cell repertoires in COVID-19. About the research overall: The United States, Italy and Spain were the sources of the acute and convalescent COVID-19 samples. The cDNA or gDNA used as material had been derived from T cells, B-cell-depleted T cells, or PBMCs.

Authors' data handling: Cell counts per sample came from amplifying reference gene primers. TCRdb keeps only in-frame clones here, not all; method: immunoSEQ multiplex PCR. The DNA was the basis for D and trimming; V, J and clone size are from that table. The profile shows about 140,000 clones, roughly 80% of them singletons. This clone has more than one count but fewer than ten. The CDR3 extends over 16 amino acids. Germline trimming cut 0 bases from V and 5 bases from J; bases unmatched to any gene: 7. Germline CDR1 SGHRS, CDR2 YFSETQ. Sequencing was done on a sample of peripheral blood. The origin of this receptor is a woman aged 55 to 70 with acute or convalescent COVID-19. The chain joins TRBV5-1 to TRBJ2-5, with 10 bases lining up with TRBD2. The DNA for the CDR3 is TGCGCCAGCAGCTTGGAAAGCGGGAGGGGTACCGAGACCCAGTACTTC. Amino acids: CASSLESGRGTETQYF. The full variable domain, its missing parts supplied by reference TRBV5-1 and TRBJ2-5, is KAGVTQTPRYLIKTRGQQVTLSCSPISGHRSVSWYQQTPGQGLQFLFEYFSETQRNKGNFPGRFSGRQFSNSRSEMNVSTLELGDSALYLCASSLESGRGTETQYFGPGTRLLVL.